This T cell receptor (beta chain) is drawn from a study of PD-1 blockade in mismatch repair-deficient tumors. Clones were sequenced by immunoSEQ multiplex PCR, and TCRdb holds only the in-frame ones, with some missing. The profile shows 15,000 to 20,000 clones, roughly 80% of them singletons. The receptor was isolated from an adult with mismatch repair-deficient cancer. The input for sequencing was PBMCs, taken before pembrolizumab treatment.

The DNA of the CDR3 is TGTGCCAGCAGTTTATTGTTCAGGGCCCACGAGCAGTACTTC. It is translated as CASSLLFRAHEQYF. The J gene is TRBJ2-7, the V gene TRBV27, with a weak D call TRBD1 (5 bases). Germline-derived CDR1 and CDR2 are MNHEY and SMNVEV (reference sequence). The CDR3 covers 14 residues. V was shortened by 1 base and J by 5 bases, with 12 bases between the two germline ends.